This is a list of T cell receptor beta chains from one sample in a study of blood T cell repertoires in COVID-19. Produced via immunoSEQ multiplex PCR; TCRdb's table is partial and in-frame only. Of under 250,000 clones in the sample, roughly 83% were seen once. The material sequenced was peripheral blood. Every receptor here comes from a woman older than 75 with COVID-19, enrolled during active disease. The CDR3 runs from the conserved cysteine through the conserved F or W.

j_call	v_call	cdr3_length	cdr3_aa
TRBJ2-5	TRBV5-1	13	CASSLGGLETQYF
TRBJ1-2	TRBV5-6	14	CASSLGDRLYGYTF
TRBJ1-1	TRBV2	13	CASKGEVNTEAFF
TRBJ2-1	TRBV13	11	CASSLGVKQFF
TRBJ1-5	TRBV7-2	16	CASSLRGSGGEQPQHF
TRBJ2-1	TRBV3-1/TRBV3-2	17	CASSQDGSGGTYNEQFF
TRBJ2-2	TRBV19	14	CATARGFNTGELFF
TRBJ1-4	TRBV6-5	14	CASSSGEAGEKLFF
TRBJ1-1	TRBV18	14	CASSPSTGDTEAFF
TRBJ2-5	TRBV11-1	14	CASSFDRGQETQYF
TRBJ2-3	TRBV29-1	15	CSVAPTSGVADTQYF
TRBJ2-6	TRBV10-3	18	CAISESPGGFSGANVLTF
TRBJ1-1	TRBV18	14	CASHGLSGSTEAFF
TRBJ2-7	TRBV5-8	12	CASSFQAYEQYF
TRBJ1-1	TRBV5-1	13	CASSRDRNTEAFF
TRBJ1-1	TRBV11-2	14	CASSRDRGLSEAFF
TRBJ1-2	TRBV28	14	CASSTPGQSYGYTF
TRBJ1-4	TRBV7-9	15	CASSQGGQNNEKLFF
TRBJ2-6	TRBV5-4	15	CASSPTGSGANVLTF
TRBJ2-1	TRBV5-4	15	CASSLGGGTYNEQFF
TRBJ1-5	TRBV6-1	14	CASSEIVGRKPQHF
TRBJ2-2	TRBV5-1	17	CASSLGLAGARTGELFF
TRBJ2-5	TRBV7-2	15	CASSLAGNYQETQYF
TRBJ1-2	TRBV6-5	12	CAARRGNYGYTF
TRBJ1-6	TRBV28	16	CASSSPGQGGNSPLHF
TRBJ1-5	TRBV7-2	14	CASSSQGPGQPQHF
TRBJ1-6	TRBV24-1	15	CATSDSRSLNSPLHF
TRBJ2-1	TRBV4-1	16	CASSQDLRGPYNEQFF
TRBJ1-5	TRBV7-8	14	CASRKGESNQPQHF
TRBJ2-5	TRBV18	15	CASSPTTGSEETQYF
TRBJ2-5	TRBV24-1	15	CATSDFVRGGETQYF
TRBJ1-5	TRBV18	14	CASSPSQTNQPQHF
TRBJ1-1	TRBV10-3	13	CAISTGGDTEAFF
TRBJ1-4	TRBV5-6	15	CASSFRVTTNEKLFF
TRBJ1-2	TRBV5-1	13	CASKGGENYGYTF
TRBJ1-1	TRBV18	15	CASSPDRGLSTEAFF
TRBJ2-7	TRBV28	14	CASSPGTRTYEQYF
TRBJ1-2	TRBV18	14	CASSPPGTLYGYTF
TRBJ2-1	TRBV11-2	16	CASSSGLAGGRNEQFF
TRBJ1-1	TRBV10-3	15	CAISESAGVNTEAFF
TRBJ2-5	TRBV5-1	16	CASSLGPQVALETQYF
TRBJ2-1	TRBV6-1	15	CASSELDRSPDEQFF
TRBJ2-4	TRBV5-8	16	CASSLDGGTAKNIQYF